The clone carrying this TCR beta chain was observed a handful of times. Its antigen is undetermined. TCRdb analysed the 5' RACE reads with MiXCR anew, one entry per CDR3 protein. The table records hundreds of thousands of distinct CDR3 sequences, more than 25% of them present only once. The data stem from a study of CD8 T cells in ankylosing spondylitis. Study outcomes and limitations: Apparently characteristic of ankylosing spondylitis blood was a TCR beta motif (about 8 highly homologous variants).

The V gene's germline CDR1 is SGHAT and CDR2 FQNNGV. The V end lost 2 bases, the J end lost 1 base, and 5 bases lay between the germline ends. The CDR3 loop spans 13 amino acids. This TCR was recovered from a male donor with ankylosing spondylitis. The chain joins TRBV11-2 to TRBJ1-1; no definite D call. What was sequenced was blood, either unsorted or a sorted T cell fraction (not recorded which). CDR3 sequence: CASSLQTNTEAFF. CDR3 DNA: TGTGCCAGCAGCTTACAGACGAACACTGAAGCTTTCTTT.